The rows below give T cell receptor beta chains drawn from one sample of a study of blood T cell repertoires in COVID-19. Assay used: immunoSEQ multiplex PCR; TCRdb lists only in-frame clones, some missing. The data hold 110,000 to 150,000 clones, with around 82% observed a single time. The sequenced material came from peripheral blood. Every receptor here comes from a human donor in a cohort sampled during active COVID-19. CDR3s include the opening cysteine and the closing phenylalanine or tryptophan. The D gene is left open where the match is weak. Size values are once, few and many counts, or a class for expanded clones, and some rows have none.

clone_size	v_call	j_call	d_call	cdr3_aa	cdr3_nt
-	TRBV19	TRBJ2-5	TRBD2	CASSYRGGRETQYF	TGTGCCAGTAGTTATCGGGGAGGGCGTGAGACCCAGTACTTC
-	TRBV14	TRBJ1-3	-	CASSPGSGNTIYF	TGTGCCAGCAGCCCTGGTAGTGGAAACACCATATATTTT
-	TRBV5-6	TRBJ2-7	-	CASSRGFTGEQYF	TGTGCCAGCAGCAGGGGGTTCACGGGGGAGCAGTACTTC
-	TRBV12-5	TRBJ1-1	-	CASGLEGWAEAFF	TGTGCTAGTGGTTTGGAGGGGTGGGCTGAAGCTTTCTTT
-	TRBV19	TRBJ1-1	-	CASSIGSEAFF	TGTGCCAGTAGTATAGGGAGTGAAGCTTTCTTT
-	TRBV5-4	TRBJ2-1	-	CASSRLDEQFF	TGTGCCAGCAGCCGGTTGGATGAGCAGTTCTTC
once	TRBV20-1	TRBJ2-1	-	CSASGEYNEQFF	TGCAGTGCTAGTGGAGAGTACAATGAGCAGTTCTTC
once	TRBV7-9	TRBJ2-7	TRBD2	CASSLSGGIMEQYF	TGTGCCAGCAGCTTAAGCGGGGGCATTATGGAGCAGTACTTC
-	TRBV7-2	TRBJ2-3	TRBD2	CASSPLAGGLADTQYF	TGTGCCAGCAGCCCCTTAGCGGGAGGGTTGGCAGATACGCAGTATTTT
-	TRBV9	TRBJ1-1	-	CASSPLAGPTEAFF	TGTGCCAGCAGCCCTCTGGCAGGGCCCACTGAAGCTTTCTTT
few	TRBV10-3	TRBJ2-7	TRBD1	CAISESKRTGTYEQYF	TGTGCCATCAGTGAGTCGAAGAGGACAGGGACCTACGAGCAGTACTTC
-	TRBV18	TRBJ2-3	-	CASSRPLGGADTQYF	TGTGCCAGCTCGCGGCCTTTGGGGGGTGCAGATACGCAGTATTTT
-	TRBV5-1	TRBJ1-3	-	CASSFGSGNTIYF	TGCGCCAGCAGCTTCGGCTCTGGAAACACCATATATTTT
-	TRBV7-9	TRBJ2-6	TRBD2	CASSQFLAGGPGGANVLTF	TGTGCCAGCAGCCAATTCCTAGCGGGAGGGCCAGGAGGGGCCAACGTCCTGACTTTC
-	TRBV11-1	TRBJ1-1	TRBD1	CASSASGGPEAFF	TGTGCCAGCAGCGCCTCAGGGGGGCCCGAAGCTTTCTTT
few	TRBV19	TRBJ1-1	TRBD1	CASSSGTGVTEAFF	TGTGCCAGTTCGTCGGGGACAGGGGTAACTGAAGCTTTCTTT
-	TRBV5-1	TRBJ2-1	TRBD2	CASTEGLASGHGIIYEQFF	TGCGCCAGCACCGAAGGGTTGGCTAGCGGCCATGGGATAATATATGAGCAGTTCTTC
-	TRBV11-2	TRBJ1-5	-	CASSFSELQPQHF	TGTGCCAGCAGCTTCTCGGAGCTTCAGCCCCAGCATTTT
-	TRBV19	TRBJ2-5	-	CASSIKGQGIGGRLETQYF	TGTGCCAGTAGTATAAAGGGGCAAGGCATCGGGGGACGGCTGGAGACCCAGTACTTC
-	TRBV3-1/TRBV3-2	TRBJ2-1	-	CASRIGGRDSNEQFF	TGTGCCAGCAGAATCGGAGGTCGGGATTCTAATGAGCAGTTCTTC
-	TRBV21-1	TRBJ1-6	-	CASSTRRVRLEGKSAPLHF	TGTGCCAGCAGCACCCGTAGGGTCAGACTAGAGGGAAAGTCGGCACCCCTCCACTTT
few	TRBV7-8	TRBJ2-1	TRBD2	CASSPLAGVSYNEQFF	TGTGCCAGCAGCCCTTTAGCGGGAGTATCCTACAATGAGCAGTTCTTC
-	TRBV7-2	TRBJ1-2	TRBD1	CASSLAGTVNYGYTF	TGTGCCAGCAGCTTAGCTGGGACAGTTAACTATGGCTACACCTTC
-	TRBV28	TRBJ1-2	TRBD1	CASSLWDRIGESYTF	TGTGCCAGCAGTTTATGGGACAGGATCGGGGAAAGCTACACCTTC
-	TRBV29-1	TRBJ1-1	TRBD1	CSVVNDRGTEAFF	TGCAGCGTTGTAAACGACAGGGGAACTGAAGCTTTCTTT
-	TRBV6-2/TRBV6-3	TRBJ2-7	-	CASSYAGAFLRSSYEQYF	TGTGCCAGCAGTTACGCGGGGGCCTTCCTCCGGAGCTCCTACGAGCAGTACTTC
once	TRBV30	TRBJ2-2	TRBD1	CAWRTTGFNTGELFF	TGTGCCTGGAGGACGACAGGGTTCAACACCGGGGAGCTGTTTTTT
-	TRBV11-3	TRBJ2-7	-	CASSLGGVGYEQYF	TGTGCCAGCAGCTTAGGGGGAGTGGGGTACGAGCAGTACTTC
few	TRBV9	TRBJ1-1	-	CASSVHMDTEAFF	TGTGCCAGCAGCGTACACATGGACACTGAAGCTTTCTTT
once	TRBV10-3	TRBJ2-6	TRBD1	CAISETGTGTGANVLTF	TGTGCCATCAGTGAGACTGGGACAGGGACTGGGGCCAACGTCCTGACTTTC
-	TRBV10-3	TRBJ2-3	-	CAISESRGGVDTQYF	TGTGCCATCAGTGAATCGCGGGGAGGAGTAGATACGCAGTATTTT
-	TRBV7-9	TRBJ2-1	TRBD2	CASSLLAGAWNEQFF	TGTGCCAGCAGCTTATTAGCGGGGGCGTGGAATGAGCAGTTCTTC
-	TRBV11-1	TRBJ2-2	TRBD2	CASSSTSAYPGELFF	TGTGCCAGCAGCTCGACTAGCGCCTACCCCGGGGAGCTGTTTTTT
-	TRBV4-2	TRBJ2-4	-	CASSQAGSFISKNIQYF	TGTGCCAGCAGCCAAGCGGGAAGCTTTATCTCCAAAAACATTCAGTACTTC
-	TRBV6-6	TRBJ2-1	TRBD2	CASSVVGTRAEQFF	TGTGCCAGCAGTGTAGTTGGGACTAGGGCTGAGCAGTTCTTC
-	TRBV12-3/TRBV12-4	TRBJ1-3	-	CASIRGLENTIYF	TGTGCCAGCATCAGGGGTCTGGAAAACACCATATATTTT
-	TRBV5-1	TRBJ1-2	TRBD1	CASSRRQGDGYTF	TGCGCCAGCAGCCGGCGACAGGGAGATGGCTACACCTTC
-	TRBV5-1	TRBJ1-4	-	CASSLDSQVTNEKLFF	TGCGCCAGCAGCTTGGATAGTCAGGTTACTAATGAAAAACTGTTTTTT
-	TRBV11-2	TRBJ2-5	-	CASSPLGLQETQYF	TGTGCCAGCAGCCCGCTAGGCCTCCAAGAGACCCAGTACTTC
-	TRBV5-4	TRBJ2-3	-	CASSLQQNTDTQYF	TGTGCCAGCAGCTTGCAACAGAATACAGATACGCAGTATTTT
once	TRBV14	TRBJ2-5	-	CASSQDRVQETQYF	TGTGCCAGCAGCCAAGATCGGGTCCAAGAGACCCAGTACTTC
-	TRBV7-9	TRBJ2-3	-	CASSLTDSTQYF	TGTGCCAGCAGCTTGACCGACAGTACGCAGTATTTT
-	TRBV7-8	TRBJ1-2	-	CASSLGVGRYGYTF	TGTGCCAGCAGCTTAGGGGTAGGGAGGTATGGCTACACCTTC